Below, 10 T cell receptor beta chains from the same sample are listed, as sequenced in a study of T cell responses to AZD1222 COVID-19 vaccine. The data were produced by immunoSEQ multiplex PCR, yet TCRdb's version contains in-frame clones alone and is incomplete. The table shows around 99,000 clones, with about 88% occurring only once. The input for sequencing was peripheral blood, taken on day 0 of AZD1222 vaccination. The receptor source for this set is an adult in good health.

This chain's CDR3 is CSVNPGVNTEAFF. DNA for the CDR3: TGCAGCGTTAATCCGGGGGTGAACACTGAAGCTTTCTTT. V usage is TRBV29-1 and J usage is TRBJ1-1, with a tentative D call TRBD1 (5 bases). V gave up 5 bases and J gave up 0 bases, with 10 bases separating them. The CDR3 consists of 13 residues. CDR1 and CDR2 (germline): SQVTM, ANQGSEA.

This chain links TRBV10-1 with TRBJ1-1; possibly TRBD1 for D (5 bases). The germline gives CDR1 WNHNN, CDR2 SYGVQD (reference sequence). This CDR3 region has 14 residues. V lost 8 bases, J lost 1 base, and 14 bases lay in between. CDR3 coding DNA: TGCGCCAGCGAAGGCCCCGGGGGGAACACTGAAGCTTTCTTT. Protein sequence: CASEGPGGNTEAFF.

This rearrangement joins TRBV24-1 to TRBJ2-3; TRBD2 aligns across 13 bases. V lost 3 bases to trimming and J lost 4 bases; unmatched junction nucleotides: 6. CDR3 size: 17 residues. CDR1 and CDR2 from the germline V gene are KGHDR and SFDVKD. The DNA of the CDR3 is TGTGCCACCAGTGATCCTACTAGCGGGAGGGCCCCAGATACGCAGTATTTT. This encodes CATSDPTSGRAPDTQYF.

The genes are TRBV29-1 and TRBJ1-1; D perhaps matches TRBD1 (5 bases). The CDR3 contains 13 residues. The V and J ends lost 7 bases and 5 bases respectively, with 17 bases between them. CDR1 and CDR2 from the germline V gene are SQVTM and ANQGSEA. The CDR3 loop reads CSGLRIGGTEAFF. The CDR3 DNA sequence: TGCAGCGGATTAAGAATTGGGGGTACTGAAGCTTTCTTT.

The table lists this clone with a few counts. The gene calls are TRBV12-3 or TRBV12-4 and TRBJ1-6; possibly TRBD1 for D (5 bases). V was clipped by 5 bases and J by 7 bases, with 9 bases between them. CDR3 length: 13 residues. The CDR3 DNA follows: TGTGCCAGCAGTGGGACGTACAATTCACCCCTCCACTTT. Translated, it gives CASSGTYNSPLHF.

The V call is TRBV7-6, the J call TRBJ2-1; no clear D gene. There are 16 residues in the CDR3. CDR1 and CDR2 (germline): SGHVS, FNYEAQ. V dropped 0 bases and J dropped 0 bases, with 9 bases sitting between them. The CDR3 DNA reads TGTGCCAGCAGCTTAGCGACGAAAAGCTCCTACAATGAGCAGTTCTTC. Translating it yields CASSLATKSSYNEQFF. Complete variable domain (other parts from reference TRBV7-6 and TRBJ2-1): GAGVSQSPRYKVTKRGQDVALRCDPISGHVSLYWYRQALGQGPEFLTYFNYEAQQDKSGLPNDRFSAERPEGSISTLTIQRTEQRDSAMYRCASSLATKSSYNEQFFGPGTRLTVL.

This chain joins TRBV30 and TRBJ1-5, with D possibly being TRBD1 (5 bases). The CDR3 contains 14 residues. The germline V gene encodes CDR1 GTSNPN and CDR2 SVGIG (reference sequence). Trimming removed 3 bases at V and 8 bases at J, with 17 bases between. CDR3 residues: CAWSPTGLGEPQHF. CDR3 nucleotides: TGTGCCTGGAGCCCCACGGGCCTGGGGGAGCCCCAGCATTTT.

CDR3 loop: CASSPGGPERAFF. The CDR3 nucleotides read TGTGCCAGCAGTCCCGGGGGGCCGGAGAGAGCTTTCTTT. V and J are TRBV6-5 and TRBJ1-1; TRBD1 is a possible D gene (6 bases). In germline, CDR1 is MNHEY, CDR2 SVGAGI. The CDR3 has 13 residues. V was cut by 5 bases and J by 10 bases, with 17 bases left in between.

The chain links TRBV24-1 to TRBJ2-2; D may be TRBD1 or TRBD2 (6 bases each). Germline CDR1 KGHDR, CDR2 SFDVKD. V lost 4 bases and J 0 bases, leaving 14 bases between the germline ends. CDR3 size: 17 residues. The CDR3 DNA reads TGTGCCACCAGTGACCCGGGGGCGGTCGCGAACACCGGGGAGCTGTTTTTT. Amino acids: CATSDPGAVANTGELFF.

J is TRBJ1-5 and V is TRBV6-5; D gene uncertain. The germline V gene encodes CDR1 MNHEY and CDR2 SVGAGI. Deletions cut 8 bases from V and 1 base from J, with 6 bases between. The CDR3 length is 12 residues. CDR3 DNA: TGTGCCAGCTCCGTAAGCAATCAGCCCCAGCATTTT. This encodes CASSVSNQPQHF.